This T cell receptor (beta chain) was documented in a study of CD8+CD57+ T cells in acquired aplastic anemia. Study-wide findings and caveats: Statistical testing detected no significant gap in CD8+ Simpson's diversity between patients and controls. The number of CD8+ CDR3 sequences shared by patients and controls was twenty-nine.

This clonotype occurred a few times. As yet, its antigen is unknown. Those patients picked for sequencing had displayed CD8+CD57+ cell expansion on flow cytometry. V was trimmed by 1 base and J by 0 bases, leaving 7 bases between them. The CDR3 covers 14 residues. Germline loops: CDR1 LGHNT, CDR2 FRNRAP. TCR beta VDJ and CDR3 were profiled, and genomic DNA was the template. TCRdb passed the reads through MiXCR, listing each CDR3 protein once. Of about 200,000 distinct CDR3 sequences listed, 60% to 80% are singletons. The sample taken for sequencing was sorted CD4+, CD8+, or CD8+CD57+ T cells (not recorded which) from PBMCs. The chain uses TRBV12-5 and TRBJ2-7, with D tentatively TRBD2 (6 bases). The clonotype originates from a human donor with aplastic anemia. Written as DNA, the CDR3 is TGTGCTAGTGGTTTGGACGGGAGCTCCTACGAGCAGTACTTC. It specifies CASGLDGSSYEQYF. Full variable domain (missing parts from reference TRBV12-5 and TRBJ2-7): DARVTQTPRHKVTEMGQEVTMRCQPILGHNTVFWYRQTMMQGLELLAYFRNRAPLDDSGMPKDRFSAEMPDATLATLKIQPSEPRDSAVYFCASGLDGSSYEQYFGPGTRLTVT.